Presented here are 4 T cell receptor beta chains from one specimen sequenced in a study of T cell responses to AZD1222 COVID-19 vaccine. The table came from immunoSEQ multiplex PCR; TCRdb's copy has only in-frame clones and leaves some out. Among approximately 140,000 clones listed, about 90% were seen once. Sequencing used peripheral blood, obtained 28 days after the second AZD1222 dose. The source of these receptors is an adult who received the AZD1222 COVID-19 vaccine.

The J gene is TRBJ2-1, the V gene TRBV4-3, with 14 bases identical to TRBD2. Losses at the gene ends were 4 bases for V and 9 bases for J; bases not matched to a gene: 11. This CDR3 is built from 17 residues. The V gene's germline CDR1 is LGHNA and CDR2 YSLEER. The CDR3 DNA reads as TGCGCCAGCAGCCTAGGGACTAGCGGGAGCATGTGGCTTGAGCAGTTCTTC. Its protein product is CASSLGTSGSMWLEQFF.

The rearrangement uses TRBV4-3 and TRBJ1-5; D call uncertain. Germline CDR1 is LGHNA and CDR2 is YSLEER. The CDR3 contains 13 residues. V lost 1 base and J lost 7, with 8 bases in between. Written as DNA, the CDR3 is TGCGCCAGCAGCCAAGGCGAGTGGCAGCCCCAGCATTTT. Protein sequence: CASSQGEWQPQHF.

The chain is built from TRBV6-5 and TRBJ2-3; TRBD1 matches at 7 bases. This CDR3 is 15 amino acids long. J gave up 1 base and V 7 bases, and 8 bases lay outside the gene matches. CDR1 is MNHEY and CDR2 is SVGAGI in the germline V gene. As DNA, the CDR3 is TGTGCCAGCACCCGGACAGGCTTTCGCACAGATACGCAGTATTTT. This codes for CASTRTGFRTDTQYF.

This chain joins TRBV6-5 and TRBJ2-7; TRBD2 matches at 8 bases. This CDR3 region has 14 residues. J was trimmed by 2 bases and V by 6 bases; bases with no gene match: 6. The germline gives CDR1 MNHEY, CDR2 SVGAGI. CDR3 sequence reads: CASSTRAGAYEQYV. The DNA of the CDR3 is TGTGCCAGCAGCACACGAGCGGGAGCCTACGAGCAGTACGTC.